Following are 27 T cell receptor beta chains from one sample sequenced in a study of blood T cell repertoires in COVID-19. The assay was immunoSEQ multiplex PCR, and TCRdb's table has in-frame clones only and misses some. The sample comprises about 290,000 clones, 89% of which are singletons, and approximately 10% rests with the top ten. The sample consisted of peripheral blood. These receptors all come from a woman aged 30 to 39 with COVID-19, enrolled during active disease.

V usage is TRBV3-1 (or the pseudogene TRBV3-2) and J usage is TRBJ2-3; TRBD2 is a possible D gene (5 bases). The CDR3 is 12 amino acids. In germline, CDR1 is LGHDT, CDR2 YNNKEL (reference sequence). V was trimmed by 4 bases and J by 9 bases, leaving 11 bases between them. The CDR3 sequence is CASSLRRATQYF. The CDR3 DNA reads TGTGCCAGCAGCCTTCGGCGGGCCACGCAGTATTTT.

This sequence joins TRBV15 and TRBJ1-4; no firm D call. CDR1 is LNHNV, CDR2 YYDKDF, per germline (reference sequence). V was cut by 1 base and J by 12 bases, with 6 bases left in between. The length of the CDR3 is 11 residues. CDR3 loop: CATSRVPQLFF. The CDR3, as DNA: TGTGCCACCAGCAGAGTCCCTCAACTGTTTTTT.

The J gene is TRBJ2-1, the V gene TRBV7-9, with 8 bases aligning to TRBD2. Germline V gives CDR1 SEHNR, CDR2 FQNEAQ (reference sequence). CDR3 length equals 12 residues. V dropped 5 bases and J dropped 9; count of bases not matched to a gene: 3. This CDR3 reads CASSAGLAEQFF. CDR3 nucleotides: TGTGCCAGCAGCGCCGGACTAGCTGAGCAGTTCTTC.

This clone was seen once. V and J are TRBV6-5 and TRBJ2-7; D remains unclear. In germline, CDR1 is MNHEY, CDR2 SVGAGI. Trimming shortened V by 2 bases and J by 9 bases, and 8 bases separated the two germline ends. The CDR3 contains 11 residues. Here the CDR3 reads CASSYAGRQYF. CDR3 sequence (DNA): TGTGCCAGCAGTTACGCAGGAAGGCAGTACTTC.

This clone was seen just once. The chain carries TRBV4-2 and TRBJ1-2, with 7 bases lining up with TRBD1. CDR1 is LGHNA, CDR2 YNFKEQ, per germline. V shed 4 bases and J 2 bases; nucleotides not matched to a gene: 7. The CDR3 covers 15 residues. The CDR3 protein is CASSPLTGENYGYTF. CDR3 bases: TGTGCCAGCAGCCCCCTTACAGGGGAAAACTATGGCTACACCTTC.

The chain combines TRBV6-2 or TRBV6-3 with TRBJ2-2; the match to TRBD2 covers 8 bases. This CDR3 contains 14 residues. V shed 8 bases, J shed 7 bases, and the junction held 9 bases outside the gene matches. The germline gives CDR1 MNHEY, CDR2 SVGEGT. For the CDR3, the DNA is TGTGCCAGCTGCCTTCGGGGGGGCGGCGGGGAGCTGTTTTTT. Protein product: CASCLRGGGGELFF.

CDR3 protein: CSVGGQMNPNYGYTF. The DNA of the CDR3 is TGCAGCGTTGGGGGACAGATGAACCCTAACTATGGCTACACCTTC. This chain connects TRBV29-1 to TRBJ1-2; 7 bases agree with TRBD1. V shed 4 bases and J 0 bases; nucleotides not matched to a gene: 8. Germline V gives CDR1 SQVTM, CDR2 ANQGSEA. The CDR3 covers 15 residues.

The gene calls are TRBV28 and TRBJ1-2; 9 bases line up with TRBD1. This CDR3 has 13 amino acids. V gave up 6 bases and J gave up 6 bases; unmatched junction bases: 5. The germline V gene encodes CDR1 MDHEN and CDR2 SYDVKM. CDR3 in DNA: TGTGCCAGCAGGGACGACAGGGGGAATGGCTACACCTTC. Its protein product is CASRDDRGNGYTF.

The genes are TRBV3-1 (or the pseudogene TRBV3-2) and TRBJ1-2; the D gene is possibly TRBD1 (5 bases). Trimming pared 5 bases from V and 7 bases from J, leaving 14 bases between. The CDR3 is 13 residues long. The germline V gene has CDR1 LGHDT and CDR2 YNNKEL (reference sequence). The CDR3 is CASSSGGRAGYTF. The CDR3 DNA is TGTGCCAGCAGCAGCGGGGGGAGGGCTGGCTACACCTTC.

This chain uses TRBV30 with TRBJ2-3; D may be TRBD2 (5 bases). Per the germline V gene, CDR1 is GTSNPN and CDR2 is SVGIG (reference sequence). V shed 4 bases and J shed 3 bases, with 8 bases lying between them. This CDR3 has 12 amino acids. CDR3 in DNA: TGTGCCTGGACCCGGGGTACAGATACGCAGTATTTT. It codes for CAWTRGTDTQYF.

Only one count was recorded for this clone. V usage is TRBV27 and J usage is TRBJ2-6; 7 bases are a match to TRBD1. J lost 0 bases, V lost 6 bases, and 8 bases had no gene match. The CDR3 has 17 amino acids. CDR1 and CDR2 from the germline V gene are MNHEY and SMNVEV (reference sequence). CDR3 protein: CASSSTGTASGANVLTF. DNA for the CDR3: TGTGCCAGCAGCAGTACCGGGACAGCCTCTGGGGCCAACGTCCTGACTTTC. Filled out from reference TRBV27 and TRBJ2-6, the complete variable domain reads EAQVTQNPRYLITVTGKKLTVTCSQNMNHEYMSWYRQDPGLGLRQIYYSMNVEVTDKGDVPEGYKVSRKEKRNFPLILESPSPNQTSLYFCASSSTGTASGANVLTFGAGSRLTVL.

The V call is TRBV7-2, the J call TRBJ2-3, with TRBD2 identical over 14 bases. From germline, CDR1 is SGHTA and CDR2 FQGNSA. The CDR3 totals 17 residues. The junction had 2 bases not matched to a gene; V was cut back by 1 base and J by 2 bases. CDR3 sequence (DNA): TGTGCCAGCAGCTTAGAGACTAGCGGGGGGGACACAGATACGCAGTATTTT. Translating gives CASSLETSGGDTDTQYF.

V and J are TRBV27 and TRBJ2-7, with D tentatively TRBD2 (5 bases). Germline V lookup: CDR1 MNHEY, CDR2 SMNVEV (reference sequence). V lost 1 base and J lost 3, with 10 bases in between. The CDR3 sequence is 14 residues long. The CDR3, as DNA: TGTGCCAGCAGTTTATTAGCGAAAGGCTACGAGCAGTACTTC. This codes for CASSLLAKGYEQYF.

The chain recombines TRBV7-2 with TRBJ2-7; 8 bases are a match to TRBD1. Germline lookup yields CDR1 SGHTA and CDR2 FQGNSA. J gave up 5 bases and V 6 bases, and 12 bases lay outside the gene matches. The CDR3 runs 15 residues. CDR3 residues: CASRDPGGVSDEQYF. The CDR3 DNA is TGTGCCAGCAGGGATCCAGGGGGCGTAAGTGACGAGCAGTACTTC. The variable domain in full, with the rest retrieved from reference TRBV7-2 and TRBJ2-7, is GAGVSQSPSNKVTEKGKDVELRCDPISGHTALYWYRQSLGQGLEFLIYFQGNSAPDKSGLPSDRFSAERTGGSVSTLTIQRTQQEDSAVYLCASRDPGGVSDEQYFGPGTRLTVT.

The V call is TRBV2, the J call TRBJ1-1; 8 bases are shared with TRBD1. The J segment lost 8 bases and the V segment lost 4 bases, leaving 6 bases of the junction unmatched. The CDR3 sequence is 13 residues long. Germline CDR1 SNHLY, CDR2 FYNNEI. The CDR3 nucleotides read TGTGCCAGCAGTGGAACAGGGGGGGGCGAAGCTTTCTTT. It translates to CASSGTGGGEAFF.

The table lists this clone with a few counts. The V gene is TRBV6-5, the J gene TRBJ2-2; D is ambiguous. The CDR3 is 13 residues long. In germline, CDR1 is MNHEY, CDR2 SVGAGI. Deletions cut 4 bases from V and 4 bases from J, with 7 bases between. CDR3 DNA: TGTGCCAGCAGTTTCCAGATCACCGGGGAGCTGTTTTTT. This gives the protein CASSFQITGELFF.

This chain joins TRBV6-5 and TRBJ1-6, with 9 bases identical to TRBD1. The CDR3 length is 16 residues. Germline V gives CDR1 MNHEY, CDR2 SVGAGI. V was pared by 1 base and J by 13 bases, with 11 bases of the junction left unmatched. CDR3 amino acids: CASSYWTGTGKSPLHF. CDR3 in DNA: TGTGCCAGCAGTTACTGGACCGGGACAGGGAAATCGCCCCTCCACTTT.

This clone has a single count. CDR3 amino acids: CATSRGAVWDEQFF. The CDR3 DNA follows: TGTGCCACCAGCAGAGGTGCGGTCTGGGATGAGCAGTTCTTC. The chain is built from TRBV15 and TRBJ2-1, with D unresolved. V lost 1 base and J 8 bases, leaving 12 bases between the germline ends. This CDR3 has 14 residues. CDR1 and CDR2 from the germline V gene are LNHNV and YYDKDF (reference sequence).

The rearrangement uses TRBV18 and TRBJ2-5; TRBD2 matches 8 bases. CDR1 is KGHSH, CDR2 LQKENI, per germline. CDR3 length equals 17 residues. Trimming at V came to 3 bases and at J to 2 bases, leaving 11 bases not matched to a gene. DNA for the CDR3: TGTGCCAGCTCACCGACCAGAGCGGGGGCGAAACAAGAGACCCAGTACTTC. Protein product: CASSPTRAGAKQETQYF.

CDR3: CASSLVPGQTSYEQYF. The CDR3 DNA reads TGTGCCAGCAGCTTGGTGCCGGGACAGACGTCCTACGAGCAGTACTTC. The chain recombines TRBV5-4 with TRBJ2-7, with 7 bases lining up with TRBD1. V was clipped by 0 bases and J by 1 base; unmatched bases: 7. The CDR3 loop spans 16 amino acids. Germline values: CDR1 SGHNT, CDR2 YYREEE (reference sequence).

The J gene is TRBJ2-3, the V gene TRBV4-1; possibly TRBD2 for D (6 bases). The germline gives CDR1 MGHRA, CDR2 YSYEKL. Trimming removed 1 base from V and 0 bases from J, with 11 bases in between. This CDR3 has 16 residues. The chain's CDR3 is CASSQAGRGSTDTQYF. The CDR3 DNA sequence: TGCGCCAGCAGCCAAGCTGGACGGGGGAGCACAGATACGCAGTATTTT.

This clone was found once. The gene calls are TRBV3-1 (or the pseudogene TRBV3-2) and TRBJ1-4, with 9 positions matching TRBD1. V dropped 4 bases and J dropped 8; count of bases not matched to a gene: 8. The germline V gene has CDR1 LGHDT and CDR2 YNNKEL (reference sequence). The CDR3 contains 15 residues. CDR3 DNA sequence: TGTGCCAGCAGCCTACGGACAGGGGAAGTGGAAAAACTGTTTTTT. Translation: CASSLRTGEVEKLFF.

This rearrangement joins TRBV24-1 to TRBJ1-5; TRBD1 is a possible D gene (5 bases). Per the germline V gene, CDR1 is KGHDR and CDR2 is SFDVKD. V gave up 3 bases and J gave up 9 bases, with 14 bases separating them. This CDR3 has 14 amino acids. The CDR3 bases are TGTGCCACCAGTGATCATACCGGACAAAGGCCCCAGCATTTT. Translated: CATSDHTGQRPQHF.

J is TRBJ1-1 and V is TRBV15, with 11 bases matching TRBD1. V lost 3 bases to trimming and J lost 1 base; unmatched junction nucleotides: 4. CDR1 and CDR2 from the germline V gene are LNHNV and YYDKDF (reference sequence). There are 16 residues in the CDR3. The CDR3, as DNA: TGTGCCACCAGCAGGGGGACAGGGGGAAGGAACACTGAAGCTTTCTTT. Translation gives CATSRGTGGRNTEAFF.

This rearrangement joins TRBV28 to TRBJ2-2; 8 nucleotides match TRBD1. This CDR3 is built from 18 residues. In germline, CDR1 is MDHEN, CDR2 SYDVKM. V shed 2 bases, J shed 1 base, and the junction held 9 bases outside the gene matches. In nucleotides, the CDR3 is TGTGCCAGCAGTTTAAGGCCCGGACAGGGTTGGAACACCGGGGAGCTGTTTTTT. It is translated as CASSLRPGQGWNTGELFF.

The rearrangement joins TRBV4-2 to TRBJ1-5, with D possibly matching TRBD1 (5 bases). This CDR3 spans 15 amino acids. The V gene's germline CDR1 is LGHNA and CDR2 YNFKEQ. Trimming stripped 0 bases from V and 6 bases from J, with 12 bases between. The CDR3 DNA reads as TGTGCCAGCAGCCAAGAAAGTAAGGGGCCTCAGCCCCAGCATTTT. This translates into CASSQESKGPQPQHF.

This chain uses TRBV7-9 with TRBJ2-1; D gene uncertain. The CDR3 is made up of 15 amino acids. Germline CDR1 and CDR2: SEHNR and FQNEAQ (reference sequence). V lost 6 bases and J 0 bases, leaving 12 bases between the germline ends. CDR3 amino acids: CASSSTLSSYNEQFF. The CDR3 coding sequence is TGTGCCAGCAGTTCTACTCTAAGCTCCTACAATGAGCAGTTCTTC.